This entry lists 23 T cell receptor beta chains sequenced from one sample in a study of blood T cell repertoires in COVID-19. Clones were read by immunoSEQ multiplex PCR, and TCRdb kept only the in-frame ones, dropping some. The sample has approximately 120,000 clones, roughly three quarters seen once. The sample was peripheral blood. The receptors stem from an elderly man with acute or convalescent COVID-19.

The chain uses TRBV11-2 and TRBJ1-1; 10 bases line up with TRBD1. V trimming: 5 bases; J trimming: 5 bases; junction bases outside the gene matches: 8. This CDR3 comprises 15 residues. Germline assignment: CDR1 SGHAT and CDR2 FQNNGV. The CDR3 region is CASSKTGGGWTEAFF. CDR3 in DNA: TGTGCCAGCAGCAAGACAGGGGGCGGATGGACTGAAGCTTTCTTT.

The CDR3 DNA sequence: TGTGCCAGCAGTCTAGGGGGGGACTCTGGAAACACCATATATTTT. Its translation: CASSLGGDSGNTIYF. The chain has TRBV7-9 and TRBJ1-3; D possibly corresponds to TRBD1 (6 bases). CDR3 length: 15 residues. The V end was cut by 6 bases, the J end by 0 bases, with 12 bases between. The germline gives CDR1 SEHNR, CDR2 FQNEAQ (reference sequence).

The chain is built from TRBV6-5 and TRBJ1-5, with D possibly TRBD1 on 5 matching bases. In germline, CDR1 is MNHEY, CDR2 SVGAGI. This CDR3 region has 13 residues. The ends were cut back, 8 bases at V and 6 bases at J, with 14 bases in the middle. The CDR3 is CASEDTHSQPQHF. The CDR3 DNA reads TGTGCCAGCGAGGACACACATAGTCAGCCCCAGCATTTT.

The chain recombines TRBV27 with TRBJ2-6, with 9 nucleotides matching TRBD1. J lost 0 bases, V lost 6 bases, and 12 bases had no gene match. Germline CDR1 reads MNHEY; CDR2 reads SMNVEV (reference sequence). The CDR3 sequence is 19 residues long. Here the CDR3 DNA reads TGTGCCAGCAGGCCGAACAACAGGGGGCCCAGCTCTGGGGCCAACGTCCTGACTTTC. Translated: CASRPNNRGPSSGANVLTF.

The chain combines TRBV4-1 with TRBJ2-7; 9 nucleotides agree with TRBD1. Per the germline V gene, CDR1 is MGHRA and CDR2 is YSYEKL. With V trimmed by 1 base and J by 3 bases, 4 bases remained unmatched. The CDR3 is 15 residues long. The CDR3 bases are TGCGCCAGCAGCCAAGGGACAGGGGTTGTCTACGAGCAGTACTTC. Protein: CASSQGTGVVYEQYF.

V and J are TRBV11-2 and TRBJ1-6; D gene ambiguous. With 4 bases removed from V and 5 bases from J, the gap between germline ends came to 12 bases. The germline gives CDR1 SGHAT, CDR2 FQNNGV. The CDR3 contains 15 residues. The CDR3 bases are TGTGCCAGCAGCTCCTGGACGGGGAATAATTCACCCCTCCACTTT. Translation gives CASSSWTGNNSPLHF.

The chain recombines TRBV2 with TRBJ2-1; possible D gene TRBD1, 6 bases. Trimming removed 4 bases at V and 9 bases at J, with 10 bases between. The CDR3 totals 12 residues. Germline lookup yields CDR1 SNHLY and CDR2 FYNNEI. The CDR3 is CASSVQGPEQFF. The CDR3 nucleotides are TGTGCCAGCAGTGTGCAGGGGCCTGAGCAGTTCTTC.

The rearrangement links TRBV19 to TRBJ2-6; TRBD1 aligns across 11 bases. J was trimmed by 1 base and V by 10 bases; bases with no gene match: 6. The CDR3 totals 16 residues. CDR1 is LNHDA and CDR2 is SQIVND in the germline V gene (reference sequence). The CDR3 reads CATAGTGGSGANVLTF. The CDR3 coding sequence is TGTGCCACCGCCGGGACAGGGGGTTCTGGGGCCAACGTCCTGACTTTC.

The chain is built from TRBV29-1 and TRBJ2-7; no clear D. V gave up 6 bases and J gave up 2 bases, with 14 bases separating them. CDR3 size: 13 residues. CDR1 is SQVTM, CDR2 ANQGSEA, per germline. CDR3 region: CSVADKLAYEQYF. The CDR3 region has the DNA TGCAGCGTCGCTGACAAGTTAGCCTACGAGCAGTACTTC.

CDR3 sequence: CASSPQGGTVSRGQYF. CDR3 DNA sequence: TGTGCCAGCAGCCCCCAAGGGGGGACAGTGAGCCGGGGCCAGTACTTC. The chain recombines TRBV7-2 with TRBJ2-5; TRBD1 might be the D (7 bases). V was trimmed by 5 bases and J by 10 bases, leaving 26 bases between them. CDR3 length: 16 amino acids. Germline CDR1 reads SGHTA; CDR2 reads FQGNSA.

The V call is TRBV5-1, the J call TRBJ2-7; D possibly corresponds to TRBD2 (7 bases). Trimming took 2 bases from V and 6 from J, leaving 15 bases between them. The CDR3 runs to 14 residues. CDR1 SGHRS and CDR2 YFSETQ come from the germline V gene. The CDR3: CASSLGLVGGEQYF. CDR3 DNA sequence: TGCGCCAGCAGCTTAGGACTAGTAGGGGGCGAGCAGTACTTC.

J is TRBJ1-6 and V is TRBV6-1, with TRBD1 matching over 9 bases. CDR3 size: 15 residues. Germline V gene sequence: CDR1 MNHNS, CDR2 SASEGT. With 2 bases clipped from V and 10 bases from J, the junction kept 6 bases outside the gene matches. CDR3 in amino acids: CASSEPGQGVSPLHF. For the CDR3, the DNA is TGTGCCAGCAGTGAACCGGGACAGGGTGTATCACCCCTCCACTTT.

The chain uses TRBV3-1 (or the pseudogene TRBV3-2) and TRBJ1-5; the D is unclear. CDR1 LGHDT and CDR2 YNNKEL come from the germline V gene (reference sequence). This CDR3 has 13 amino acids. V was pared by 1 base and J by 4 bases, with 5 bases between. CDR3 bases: TGTGCCAGCAGCCAAGTGGAGAATCAGCCCCAGCATTTT. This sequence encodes CASSQVENQPQHF.

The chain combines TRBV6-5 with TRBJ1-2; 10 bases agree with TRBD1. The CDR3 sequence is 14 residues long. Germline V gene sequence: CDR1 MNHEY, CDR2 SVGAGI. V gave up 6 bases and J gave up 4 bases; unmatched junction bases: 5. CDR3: CASSDRGLSYGYTF. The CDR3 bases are TGTGCCAGCAGCGACAGGGGGCTAAGCTATGGCTACACCTTC.

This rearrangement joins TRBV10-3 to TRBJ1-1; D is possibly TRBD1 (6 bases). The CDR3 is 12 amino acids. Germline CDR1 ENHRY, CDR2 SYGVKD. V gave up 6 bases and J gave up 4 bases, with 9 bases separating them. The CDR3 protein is CAIRTGSTEAFF. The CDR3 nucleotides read TGTGCCATCAGAACAGGGAGCACTGAAGCTTTCTTT.

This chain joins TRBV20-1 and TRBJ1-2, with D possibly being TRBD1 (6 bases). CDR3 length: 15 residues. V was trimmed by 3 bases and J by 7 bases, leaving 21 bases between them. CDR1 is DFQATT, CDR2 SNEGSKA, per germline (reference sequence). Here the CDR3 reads CSASKGGTTGGGYTF. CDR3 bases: TGCAGTGCTAGTAAGGGGGGGACTACGGGAGGTGGCTACACCTTC.

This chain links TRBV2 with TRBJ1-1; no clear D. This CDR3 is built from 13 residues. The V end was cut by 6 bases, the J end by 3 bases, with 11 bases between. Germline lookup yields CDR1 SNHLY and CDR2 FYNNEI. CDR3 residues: CASSGEGHTEAFF. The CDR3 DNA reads TGTGCCAGCAGCGGGGAGGGCCACACTGAAGCTTTCTTT. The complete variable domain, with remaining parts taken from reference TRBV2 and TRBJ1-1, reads EPEVTQTPSHQVTQMGQEVILRCVPISNHLYFYWYRQILGQKVEFLVSFYNNEISEKSEIFDDQFSVERPDGSNFTLKIRSTKLEDSAMYFCASSGEGHTEAFFGQGTRLTVV.

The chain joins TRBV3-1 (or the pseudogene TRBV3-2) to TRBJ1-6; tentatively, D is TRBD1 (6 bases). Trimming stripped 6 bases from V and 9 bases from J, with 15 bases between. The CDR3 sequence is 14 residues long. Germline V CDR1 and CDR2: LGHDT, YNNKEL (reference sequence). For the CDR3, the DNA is TGTGCCAGCAGTCCCGACAGGCAGGGTTCACCCCTCCACTTT. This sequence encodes CASSPDRQGSPLHF.

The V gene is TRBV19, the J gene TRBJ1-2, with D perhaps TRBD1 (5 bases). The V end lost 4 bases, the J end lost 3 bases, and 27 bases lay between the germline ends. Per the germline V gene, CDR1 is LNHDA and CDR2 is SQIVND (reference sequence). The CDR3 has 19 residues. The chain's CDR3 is CASSTRLSRGGGFDYGYTF. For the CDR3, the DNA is TGTGCCAGTAGTACTAGACTTTCTAGGGGTGGTGGGTTCGACTATGGCTACACCTTC.

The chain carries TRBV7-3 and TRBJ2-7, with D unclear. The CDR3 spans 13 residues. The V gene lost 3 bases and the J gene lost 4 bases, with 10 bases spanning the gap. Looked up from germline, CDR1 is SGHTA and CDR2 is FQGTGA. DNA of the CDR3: TGTGCCAGCAGCTTTGAGCCTTCTTACGAGCAGTACTTC. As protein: CASSFEPSYEQYF.

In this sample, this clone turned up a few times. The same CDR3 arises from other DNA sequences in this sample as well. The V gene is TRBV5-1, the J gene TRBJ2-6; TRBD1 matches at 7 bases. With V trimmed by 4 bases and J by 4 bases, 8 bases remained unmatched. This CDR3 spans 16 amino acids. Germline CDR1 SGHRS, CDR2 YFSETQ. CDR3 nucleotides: TGCGCCAGCAGCCCCGGACAGGAGGCAGGGGCCAACGTCCTGACTTTC. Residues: CASSPGQEAGANVLTF. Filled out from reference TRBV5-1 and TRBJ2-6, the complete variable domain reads KAGVTQTPRYLIKTRGQQVTLSCSPISGHRSVSWYQQTPGQGLQFLFEYFSETQRNKGNFPGRFSGRQFSNSRSEMNVSTLELGDSALYLCASSPGQEAGANVLTFGAGSRLTVL.

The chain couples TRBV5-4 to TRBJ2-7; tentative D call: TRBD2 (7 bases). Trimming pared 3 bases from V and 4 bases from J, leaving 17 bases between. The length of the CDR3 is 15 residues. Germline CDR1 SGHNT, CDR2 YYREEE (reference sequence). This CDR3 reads CASSWGGGRGYEQYF. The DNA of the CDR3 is TGTGCCAGCAGCTGGGGCGGTGGGAGGGGGTACGAGCAGTACTTC.

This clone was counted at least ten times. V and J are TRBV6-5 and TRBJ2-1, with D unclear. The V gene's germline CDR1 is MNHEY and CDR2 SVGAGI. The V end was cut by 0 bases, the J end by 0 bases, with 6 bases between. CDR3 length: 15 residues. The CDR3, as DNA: TGTGCCAGCAGTTACTCGGCAAGCTCCTACAATGAGCAGTTCTTC. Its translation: CASSYSASSYNEQFF.